Listed below are T cell receptor beta chains from one sample, sequenced in a study of T cells in tuberculosis. Assay: immunoSEQ multiplex PCR; the TCRdb copy retains only in-frame clones and omits some. There are roughly 35,000 clones in the sample; around 92% occur only once, and 6.5% to 8.5% lies in the top ten. Material: PBMCs, obtained at tuberculosis diagnosis. The receptors here all came from an adult with tuberculosis. Some clones in this sample may be carry-over from other donors' samples. CDR3s include the opening cysteine and the closing phenylalanine or tryptophan. Each record gives: J gene, clone size, D gene, V gene, CDR3 protein, CDR3 DNA. D genes are given only for firm matches. Clone size is not always given. Where it is, it says once, few, many or a class for expanded clones.

J: TRBJ2-7; size: once; D: .; V: TRBV18; CDR3: CASSRSSGETYEQYF; DNA: TGTGCCAGCTCACGGTCTTCCGGGGAAACCTACGAGCAGTACTTC
J: TRBJ2-6; size: .; D: TRBD2; V: TRBV7-2; CDR3: CASSDRLAGGSGANVLTF; DNA: TGTGCCAGCAGCGATCGACTAGCGGGGGGTTCTGGGGCCAACGTCCTGACTTTC
J: TRBJ2-7; size: .; D: .; V: TRBV6-6; CDR3: CASSYSDYSTYEQYF; DNA: TGTGCCAGCAGTTACTCGGACTATTCAACCTACGAGCAGTACTTC
J: TRBJ2-1; size: .; D: .; V: TRBV2; CDR3: CASSESTLGHNEQFF; DNA: TGTGCCAGCAGTGAATCTACCCTCGGTCACAATGAGCAGTTCTTC
J: TRBJ2-7; size: .; D: TRBD1; V: TRBV6-5; CDR3: CASSANGQVRHEQYF; DNA: TGTGCCAGCAGTGCAAATGGACAGGTGCGGCACGAGCAGTACTTC
J: TRBJ2-7; size: .; D: TRBD1; V: TRBV27; CDR3: CASSTDRGNSYEQYF; DNA: TGTGCCAGCAGTACCGACAGGGGTAACTCCTACGAGCAGTACTTC
J: TRBJ2-3; size: .; D: TRBD1; V: TRBV19; CDR3: CASSIGTGSTDTQYF; DNA: TGTGCCAGTAGTATAGGGACAGGTAGCACAGATACGCAGTATTTT
J: TRBJ2-7; size: once; D: .; V: TRBV6-6; CDR3: CASSYGQGRSKEQYF; DNA: TGTGCCAGCAGTTACGGGCAGGGGCGGTCTAAGGAGCAGTACTTC
J: TRBJ2-7; size: .; D: .; V: TRBV23-1; CDR3: CASSQPDEQYF; DNA: TGCGCCAGCAGTCAACCGGACGAGCAGTACTTC
J: TRBJ2-7; size: once; D: TRBD1; V: TRBV18; CDR3: CASSPRTGGGYEQYF; DNA: TGTGCCAGCTCACCACGGACAGGGGGGGGATACGAGCAGTACTTC
J: TRBJ2-1; size: once; D: .; V: TRBV19; CDR3: CASKPWDSASYNEQFF; DNA: TGTGCCAGTAAGCCTTGGGACTCTGCATCCTACAATGAGCAGTTCTTC
J: TRBJ1-1; size: .; D: .; V: TRBV6-1; CDR3: CASSEARGGNTEAFF; DNA: TGTGCCAGCAGTGAAGCCCGAGGGGGAAACACTGAAGCTTTCTTT
J: TRBJ1-1; size: .; D: .; V: TRBV29-1; CDR3: CSVAPYSEAFF; DNA: TGCAGCGTTGCCCCCTATTCTGAAGCTTTCTTT
J: TRBJ2-1; size: once; D: TRBD1; V: TRBV7-3; CDR3: CASSLTGQGDEQFF; DNA: TGTGCCAGCAGCTTAACGGGACAGGGGGATGAGCAGTTCTTC
J: TRBJ1-2; size: .; D: .; V: TRBV27; CDR3: CASSLGGAKNYGYTF; DNA: TGTGCCAGCAGTTTAGGGGGGGCGAAGAACTATGGCTACACCTTC
J: TRBJ2-3; size: .; D: .; V: TRBV6-5; CDR3: CASSVNLWSTQYF; DNA: TGTGCCAGCTCAGTCAACCTCTGGAGTACGCAGTATTTT
J: TRBJ1-2; size: .; D: TRBD1; V: TRBV2; CDR3: CASSEWTGRRDGYTF; DNA: TGTGCCAGCAGTGAATGGACAGGTAGGAGGGATGGCTACACCTTC
J: TRBJ2-6; size: .; D: TRBD2; V: TRBV25-1; CDR3: CASSPRTSGDGGANVLTF; DNA: TGTGCCAGCAGCCCCCGGACTAGCGGGGACGGTGGGGCCAACGTCCTGACTTTC
J: TRBJ2-2; size: .; D: .; V: TRBV19; CDR3: CASSILQGRAGELFF; DNA: TGTGCCAGTAGTATTTTGCAGGGAAGGGCCGGGGAGCTGTTTTTT
J: TRBJ1-6; size: .; D: TRBD1; V: TRBV6-4; CDR3: CASTTGGGTYNSPLHF; DNA: TGTGCCAGCACCACAGGGGGAGGGACCTATAATTCACCCCTCCACTTT
J: TRBJ1-3; size: .; D: .; V: TRBV2; CDR3: CASSTGSGNTIYF; DNA: TGTGCCAGCAGCACAGGGTCCGGAAACACCATATATTTT
J: TRBJ1-3; size: .; D: .; V: TRBV27; CDR3: CASSRQGSIAGNTIYF; DNA: TGTGCCAGCAGTCGCCAGGGAAGTATAGCTGGAAACACCATATATTTT
J: TRBJ2-1; size: .; D: .; V: TRBV7-3; CDR3: CASSQVQGYNEQFF; DNA: TGTGCCAGCAGCCAGGTCCAGGGCTACAATGAGCAGTTCTTC
J: TRBJ1-2; size: .; D: TRBD1; V: TRBV18; CDR3: CASSSQGNYGYTF; DNA: TGTGCCAGCTCATCACAGGGGAACTATGGCTACACCTTC
J: TRBJ1-3; size: .; D: .; V: TRBV6-1; CDR3: CATRAHSGNTIYF; DNA: TGTGCGACCAGGGCCCACTCTGGAAACACCATATATTTT
J: TRBJ1-2; size: .; D: TRBD1; V: TRBV19; CDR3: CASSPAGTGGAFNYGYTF; DNA: TGTGCCAGTAGTCCCGCCGGGACAGGGGGCGCATTCAACTATGGCTACACCTTC
J: TRBJ2-7; size: .; D: TRBD1; V: TRBV5-1; CDR3: CASSLGDSSYEQYF; DNA: TGCGCCAGCAGCTTGGGGGACAGTTCCTACGAGCAGTACTTC
J: TRBJ2-3; size: .; D: TRBD1; V: TRBV7-9; CDR3: CASSFGQGSSTDTQYF; DNA: TGTGCCAGCAGCTTCGGACAGGGCTCTAGCACAGATACGCAGTATTTT
J: TRBJ2-1; size: .; D: TRBD1; V: TRBV27; CDR3: CARVRQGAYNEQFF; DNA: TGTGCCAGGGTGAGACAGGGGGCGTACAATGAGCAGTTCTTC
J: TRBJ2-4; size: .; D: TRBD1; V: TRBV14; CDR3: CASSQADRKNIQYF; DNA: TGTGCCAGCAGCCAAGCGGACAGGAAAAACATTCAGTACTTC
J: TRBJ2-7; size: .; D: TRBD2; V: TRBV2; CDR3: CASRRGEVSWQYF; DNA: TGTGCCAGCAGGCGGGGGGAAGTGAGTTGGCAGTACTTC
J: TRBJ2-3; size: .; D: .; V: TRBV9; CDR3: CASSRTGESTDTQYF; DNA: TGTGCCAGCAGCCGCACAGGAGAGAGCACAGATACGCAGTATTTT
J: TRBJ2-4; size: .; D: .; V: TRBV4-1; CDR3: CASSQGTGPKNIQYF; DNA: TGCGCCAGCAGCCAAGGCACAGGCCCCAAAAACATTCAGTACTTC
J: TRBJ2-2; size: .; D: .; V: TRBV6-1; CDR3: CASSKTVWAGELFF; DNA: TGTGCCAGCAGTAAGACAGTTTGGGCCGGGGAGCTGTTTTTT
J: TRBJ2-4; size: .; D: .; V: TRBV6-5; CDR3: CASSYSYQENIQYF; DNA: TGTGCCAGCAGTTACAGCTACCAAGAAAACATTCAGTACTTC
J: TRBJ2-2; size: .; D: TRBD1; V: TRBV5-1; CDR3: CASSTRTGGTGELFF; DNA: TGCGCCAGCAGCACCCGGACAGGGGGGACCGGGGAGCTGTTTTTT
J: TRBJ2-1; size: .; D: TRBD1; V: TRBV19; CDR3: CASSIGQGNRIKNEQFF; DNA: TGTGCCAGTAGTATCGGACAGGGCAATCGAATAAAGAATGAGCAGTTCTTC
J: TRBJ2-7; size: .; D: .; V: TRBV13; CDR3: CASSLDVTPYEQYF; DNA: TGTGCCAGCAGCTTAGACGTCACACCCTACGAGCAGTACTTC
J: TRBJ2-4; size: .; D: .; V: TRBV27; CDR3: CASSKAGQPKNIQYF; DNA: TGTGCCAGCAGTAAAGCCGGACAGCCCAAAAACATTCAGTACTTC
J: TRBJ2-7; size: .; D: .; V: TRBV6-1; CDR3: CASLLSAGSYEQYF; DNA: TGTGCCAGCCTATTGAGCGCCGGTTCCTACGAGCAGTACTTC
J: TRBJ2-7; size: once; D: .; V: TRBV2; CDR3: CASSVSRDRARGYEQYF; DNA: TGTGCCAGCAGTGTCTCCCGAGACAGGGCGCGGGGCTACGAGCAGTACTTC
J: TRBJ2-7; size: .; D: .; V: TRBV11-1; CDR3: CASSAPGIDEQYF; DNA: TGTGCCAGCAGCGCTCCCGGTATTGACGAGCAGTACTTC
J: TRBJ1-1; size: .; D: TRBD1; V: TRBV19; CDR3: CASSITGQREAFF; DNA: TGTGCCAGTAGTATCACGGGACAGCGTGAAGCTTTCTTT
J: TRBJ1-4; size: .; D: TRBD1; V: TRBV10-3; CDR3: CAISEGQGLATNEKLFF; DNA: TGTGCCATCAGTGAGGGACAGGGCCTCGCAACTAATGAAAAACTGTTTTTT
J: TRBJ2-3; size: .; D: TRBD2; V: TRBV4-2; CDR3: CASSQSGGASDTQYF; DNA: TGTGCCAGCAGCCAGAGCGGGGGGGCCTCAGATACGCAGTATTTT
J: TRBJ1-6; size: .; D: .; V: TRBV5-6; CDR3: CASSRLSSYNSPLHF; DNA: TGTGCCAGCAGCCGGTTGAGCTCCTATAATTCACCCCTCCACTTT
J: TRBJ1-4; size: .; D: .; V: TRBV2; CDR3: CAPVGTLRGSNEKLFF; DNA: TGTGCCCCAGTCGGCACTCTAAGGGGATCTAATGAAAAACTGTTTTTT
J: TRBJ1-1; size: .; D: .; V: TRBV7-9; CDR3: CASSFTTAGEAFF; DNA: TGTGCCAGCAGCTTTACGACGGCGGGGGAAGCTTTCTTT
J: TRBJ2-7; size: .; D: TRBD1; V: TRBV4-2; CDR3: CASSQGARDRDYEQYF; DNA: TGTGCCAGCAGCCAAGGGGCTCGGGACAGGGACTACGAGCAGTACTTC
J: TRBJ2-5; size: .; D: TRBD1; V: TRBV2; CDR3: CASIFDRGRSETQYF; DNA: TGTGCCAGCATTTTTGACAGGGGTCGGTCAGAGACCCAGTACTTC
J: TRBJ2-2; size: .; D: TRBD2; V: TRBV5-1; CDR3: CASSFRGSGGTGELFF; DNA: TGCGCCAGCAGCTTCAGGGGTAGCGGGGGCACCGGGGAGCTGTTTTTT